A single sample is the source of the 22 T cell receptor beta chains below, sequenced in a study of blood T cells in healthy people across ages. For the second PCR, which ran for roughly 6 to 12 cycles, a sample-barcoded 5' primer and a J-beta primer mix were used. TCRdb redid the calling of the 5' RACE reads with MiXCR, one entry per CDR3 protein. The sample records around 800,000 distinct CDR3 sequences, around 45% being singletons. The specimen sequenced was blood. Receptors originate from a man of 80 years or more in good health.

The chain has TRBV25-1 and TRBJ2-7; D unclear. Germline lookup yields CDR1 MGHDK and CDR2 SYGVNS. V was cut by 0 bases and J by 9 bases, with 9 bases left in between. This CDR3 spans 12 amino acids. CDR3 residues: CASSEYWPWQYF. CDR3 sequence (DNA): TGTGCCAGCAGTGAATATTGGCCCTGGCAGTACTTC.

This clonotype has only a few counts. This sequence joins TRBV12-3 or TRBV12-4 and TRBJ2-1; 7 nucleotides align to TRBD2. V was clipped by 6 bases and J by 5 bases; unmatched bases: 13. The CDR3 covers 16 residues. The CDR3 here is CASSPMASGINNEQFF. CDR3 sequence (DNA): TGTGCCAGCAGCCCGATGGCGAGCGGGATAAACAATGAGCAGTTCTTC.

Comment on this clonotype: A much larger clone lies one base from this, so it may be a read error. The V gene is TRBV5-1, the J gene TRBJ2-3; 7 bases agree with TRBD1. Germline trimming cut 0 bases from V and 4 bases from J; bases unmatched to any gene: 8. The germline V gene has CDR1 SGHRS and CDR2 YFSETQ. This CDR3 spans 16 amino acids. The CDR3 here is CASSLAPQGRADTQYF. The CDR3 DNA is TGCGCCAGCAGCTTGGCCCCACAGGGGCGCGCAGATACGCAGTATTTT. Using reference TRBV5-1 and TRBJ2-3 for the parts outside the CDR3, the full variable domain is KAGVTQTPRYLIKTRGQQVTLSCSPISGHRSVSWYQQTPGQGLQFLFEYFSETQRNKGNFPGRFSGRQFSNSRSEMNVSTLELGDSALYLCASSLAPQGRADTQYFGPGTRLTVL.

This chain joins TRBV6-4 and TRBJ2-2; 9 positions match TRBD2. This CDR3 comprises 14 residues. V dropped 4 bases and J dropped 3; count of bases not matched to a gene: 0. CDR1 is MRHNA, CDR2 SNTAGT, per germline. The CDR3 reads CASSASGDTGELFF. CDR3 DNA sequence: TGTGCCAGCAGTGCTAGCGGGGACACCGGGGAGCTGTTTTTT.

The CDR3 nucleotides are TGTGCCAGCAGCCTCGGACTAGCGGACGATAATTACAATGAGCAGTACTTC. Amino acid sequence: CASSLGLADDNYNEQYF. The V call is TRBV7-3, the J call TRBJ2-7, with 10 bases that match TRBD2. The CDR3 is 17 amino acids. With 5 bases clipped from V and 7 bases from J, the junction kept 17 bases outside the gene matches. Germline lookup yields CDR1 SGHTA and CDR2 FQGTGA.

This clonotype was seen at least ten times. The chain carries TRBV7-6 and TRBJ2-7; 7 bases are shared with TRBD1. CDR1 SGHVS and CDR2 FNYEAQ come from the germline V gene. V was pared by 4 bases and J by 6 bases, with 6 bases of the junction left unmatched. This CDR3 is built from 13 residues. The CDR3 nucleotides read TGTGCCAGCAGCTCGGAGACAGGGATCGAGCAGTACTTC. The encoded protein is CASSSETGIEQYF.

The chain employs TRBV30 and TRBJ2-3, with 7 bases fitting TRBD1. The V gene end was trimmed by 3 bases and the J gene end by 3 bases; junction bases not matched to a gene: 6. The germline CDR1 and CDR2 sequences are GTSNPN and SVGIG (reference sequence). This CDR3 has 14 residues. CDR3 coding DNA: TGTGCCTGGAGCTCCGGGACAGAAACAGATACGCAGTATTTT. Translation: CAWSSGTETDTQYF.

A note on this clonotype: With a much larger clone just one base away, this may be a read error. The chain recombines TRBV5-1 with TRBJ2-1; 10 positions agree with TRBD1. The V and J ends lost 7 bases and 13 bases, in that order; junction bases with no gene match: 11. This CDR3 contains 13 residues. CDR1 and CDR2 from the germline V gene are SGHRS and YFSETQ. The CDR3 bases are TGCGCCAGCGTCCGGACAGGGGGAGAGACCCAGTTCTTC. This encodes CASVRTGGETQFF.

The V call is TRBV28, the J call TRBJ2-1; TRBD1 might be the D (5 bases). The V gene lost 4 bases and the J gene lost 5 bases, with 9 bases spanning the gap. CDR1 is MDHEN and CDR2 is SYDVKM in the germline V gene. This CDR3 is built from 13 residues. CDR3 sequence: CASSCTTDNEQFF. CDR3 coding DNA: TGTGCCAGCAGTTGTACGACAGACAATGAGCAGTTCTTC.

The chain is built from TRBV14 and TRBJ2-3; no firm D call. CDR1 is SGHDN, CDR2 FVKESK, per germline. Trimming left V 6 bases short and J 0 bases short, with 10 bases between. The CDR3 sequence is 14 residues long. The DNA for the CDR3 is TGTGCCAGCAGTCCTCATAGCAGCACAGATACGCAGTATTTT. Encoded protein: CASSPHSSTDTQYF. Full variable domain (remainder filled in from reference TRBV14 and TRBJ2-3): EAGVTQFPSHSVIEKGQTVTLRCDPISGHDNLYWYRRVMGKEIKFLLHFVKESKQDESGMPNNRFLAERTGGTYSTLKVQPAELEDSGVYFCASSPHSSTDTQYFGPGTRLTVL.

The rearrangement joins TRBV20-1 to TRBJ2-4, with 11 nucleotides matching TRBD2. Germline CDR1 is DFQATT and CDR2 is SNEGSKA (reference sequence). V trimming: 3 bases; J trimming: 13 bases; junction bases outside the gene matches: 11. This CDR3 has 14 residues. CDR3 in DNA: TGCAGTGCTAGTAAAACTAGCGGGAGTAGTGAGCAGTACTTC. As protein: CSASKTSGSSEQYF.

This clonotype showed up many times. The V and J genes are TRBV7-9 and TRBJ2-1, with D hard to call. The CDR3 length is 13 residues. Trimming shortened V by 5 bases and J by 0 bases, and 5 bases separated the two germline ends. Looked up from germline, CDR1 is SEHNR and CDR2 is FQNEAQ (reference sequence). The CDR3 coding sequence is TGTGCCAGCAGCCCCAGCTCCTACAATGAGCAGTTCTTC. As protein: CASSPSSYNEQFF.

About this clonotype itself: The junction departs from germline at one end; a sequencing error may be responsible. The chain employs TRBV20-1 and TRBJ2-6, with 11 bases lining up with TRBD1. The germline V gene encodes CDR1 DFQATT and CDR2 SNEGSKA (reference sequence). The CDR3 runs 20 residues. The CDR3 region has the DNA TGCAGTGCGCACGACGGACAGGGGGCTTCGTTTGGGGCTGGGGCCAGCGTCCTGACTTTC. Protein product: CSAHDGQGASFGAGASVLTF.

The table lists this clonotype with many counts. The J gene is TRBJ2-1, the V gene TRBV20-1; the match to TRBD2 covers 12 bases. TRBJ2-7 matches the DNA end more closely, so the J call is doubtful. This CDR3 is built from 17 residues. In germline, CDR1 is DFQATT, CDR2 SNEGSKA (reference sequence). The CDR3 DNA is TGCAGCACTCATGGACTAGCGGGGACCAGCTCCTACAATGAGCAGTACTTC. It specifies CSTHGLAGTSSYNEQYF.

The CDR3 protein is CATSDAGLETQYF. The CDR3 bases are TGTGCCACCAGTGACGCAGGGTTGGAGACCCAGTACTTC. This chain connects TRBV24-1 to TRBJ2-5; D possibly corresponds to TRBD1 (5 bases). Trimming cost V 4 bases and J 5 bases, with 10 bases left between them. Germline assignment: CDR1 KGHDR and CDR2 SFDVKD. CDR3 length: 13 amino acids.

The chain combines TRBV7-3 with TRBJ2-2; the D is unclear. The CDR3 runs 14 residues. Per germline, CDR1 SGHTA and CDR2 FQGTGA. Between the trimmed V and J ends, which lost 2 bases and 5 bases, there was a span of 9 bases. Here the CDR3 DNA reads TGTGCCAGCAGCTTAGGCACCTCAACCGGGGAGCTGTTTTTT. Residues: CASSLGTSTGELFF.

This clonotype was counted a few times. The chain joins TRBV12-3 or TRBV12-4 to TRBJ2-7; 8 nucleotides line up with TRBD1. Unmatched junction bases numbered 14, after V lost 9 bases and J lost 1 base. The CDR3 extends over 16 amino acids. The CDR3 is CASSFTFDRGSYEQYF. CDR3 sequence (DNA): TGTGCCAGTAGCTTTACTTTCGACAGGGGTTCCTACGAGCAGTACTTC.

The chain has TRBV12-5 and TRBJ2-7, with a possible D match to TRBD2 (5 bases). Trimming shortened V by 5 bases and J by 0 bases, and 17 bases separated the two germline ends. This CDR3 is 16 amino acids long. Per the germline V gene, CDR1 is LGHNT and CDR2 is FRNRAP. CDR3 DNA sequence: TGTGCTAGTGGTCCCCCCGGAGCGGAGGCCTCCTACGAGCAGTACTTC. This gives the protein CASGPPGAEASYEQYF.

This clonotype was seen a few times. The chain is built from TRBV7-9 and TRBJ2-2; D uncertain. Germline V gene lookup returns CDR1 SEHNR and CDR2 FQNEAQ (reference sequence). V was clipped by 5 bases and J by 2 bases, with 12 bases between them. The CDR3 has 15 amino acids. The CDR3 DNA sequence: TGTGCCAGCAGCGGAAGTCGAGTAAACACCGGGGAGCTGTTTTTT. Protein: CASSGSRVNTGELFF.

With respect to this clonotype: One end of the junction is discordant with germline, which a read error may explain. The chain uses TRBV29-1 and TRBJ1-5, with D maybe TRBD1 (5 bases). The CDR3 spans 13 residues. The V gene's germline CDR1 is SQVTM and CDR2 ANQGSEA. CDR3 nucleotides: TGCTGCGTTCGGGGGGAGGGGAATCAGCCCCAGCATTTT. Amino acids: CCVRGEGNQPQHF.

As regards this clonotype: This may stem from a read error, because a much larger clone lies one nucleotide away. This sequence joins TRBV12-3 or TRBV12-4 and TRBJ2-3; no reliable D call. The ends were cut back, 5 bases at V and 4 bases at J, with 13 bases in the middle. This CDR3 is 14 amino acids long. The CDR3 spells CASSVAVLADTQYF. Written as DNA, the CDR3 is TGTGCCAGCAGTGTGGCGGTGTTGGCAGATACGCAGTATTTT.

The chain combines TRBV5-1 with TRBJ2-4; 13 bases agree with TRBD2. The better agreement between TRBJ2-5 and the DNA end casts doubt on the J call. The V gene's germline CDR1 is SGHRS and CDR2 YFSETQ. This CDR3 spans 17 amino acids. CDR3 protein: CASSSHPGLAGQETQYF. The CDR3 DNA is TGCGCCAGCAGCTCACACCCGGGACTAGCGGGGCAAGAGACCCAGTACTTC.